The 19 T cell receptor beta chains listed next were all sequenced from one sample in a study of cytotoxic CD8 clonotypes in ibrutinib-treated CLL. This table comes from immunoSEQ multiplex PCR, and its TCRdb copy is limited to in-frame clones, with some not included. In the table there are 100,000 to 150,000 clones, 70% to 90% of which are singletons. The specimen comprised PBMCs, sampled after 24 months of ibrutinib treatment. Receptors were obtained from a human donor with chronic lymphocytic leukemia.

This clone turned up a few times. V gene TRBV2 combines with J gene TRBJ2-1; D remains ambiguous. CDR1 is SNHLY and CDR2 is FYNNEI in the germline V gene. Trimming pared 6 bases from V and 10 bases from J, leaving 10 bases between. This CDR3 comprises 11 residues. In DNA form, the CDR3 reads TGTGCCAGCAGCGGTATGATGGAGCAGTTCTTC. It translates to CASSGMMEQFF.

The chain has TRBV28 and TRBJ2-3; 9 bases match TRBD2. The V and J ends lost 4 bases and 2 bases, in that order; junction bases with no gene match: 19. The CDR3 is 20 residues long. Germline V CDR1 and CDR2: MDHEN, SYDVKM. CDR3 protein: CASSSLPGAGGPGSTDTQYF. In DNA, the CDR3 is TGTGCCAGCAGTTCCCTACCCGGGGCGGGAGGGCCGGGGTCCACAGATACGCAGTATTTT.

The chain carries TRBV18 and TRBJ1-1; 9 bases are shared with TRBD1. This CDR3 has 16 residues. V shed 1 base, J shed 5 bases, and the junction held 8 bases outside the gene matches. CDR1 is KGHSH and CDR2 is LQKENI in the germline V gene. The CDR3 reads CASSPLLQGAETEAFF. As DNA, the CDR3 is TGTGCCAGCTCACCACTACTACAGGGGGCAGAGACTGAAGCTTTCTTT.

This clone was picked up one time. This sequence joins TRBV30 and TRBJ2-2, with no clear D. Per the germline V gene, CDR1 is GTSNPN and CDR2 is SVGIG (reference sequence). The V end was cut by 2 bases, the J end by 5 bases, with 9 bases between. The CDR3 sequence is 13 residues long. Written as DNA, the CDR3 is TGTGCCTGGAGTCCGACCCGGACCGGGGAGCTGTTTTTT. Translated, it gives CAWSPTRTGELFF.

Written as DNA, the CDR3 is TGTGCCAGTAGTATAGACGGGGACAGGCGCGGAGAGCAGTACTTC. It encodes CASSIDGDRRGEQYF. This chain uses TRBV19 with TRBJ2-7; the match to TRBD1 covers 8 bases. Germline CDR1 and CDR2: LNHDA and SQIVND (reference sequence). With V trimmed by 0 bases and J by 7 bases, 8 bases remained unmatched. The CDR3 runs 15 residues.

The V and J genes are TRBV7-3 and TRBJ2-1; no firm D call. V lost 5 bases to trimming and J lost 0 bases, with 14 bases between them. In germline, CDR1 is SGHTA, CDR2 FQGTGA. The CDR3 extends over 16 amino acids. The CDR3 DNA is TGTGCCAGCAGCCCTGCGGCGACTCGCTCCTACAATGAGCAGTTCTTC. Its protein product is CASSPAATRSYNEQFF.

The rearrangement links TRBV9 to TRBJ1-1, with D perhaps matching TRBD1 (5 bases). The V gene's germline CDR1 is SGDLS and CDR2 YYNGEE. V was clipped by 0 bases and J by 8 bases, with 20 bases between them. The CDR3 covers 16 residues. The CDR3 reads CASSVGRTGGDLEAFF. The CDR3 bases are TGTGCCAGCAGCGTAGGAAGGACCGGGGGGGACCTAGAAGCTTTCTTT.

The chain carries TRBV29-1 and TRBJ1-2; D is possibly TRBD1 (6 bases). V was clipped by 5 bases and J by 2 bases, with 9 bases between them. The CDR3 totals 12 residues. Germline CDR1 SQVTM, CDR2 ANQGSEA. The CDR3 loop is CSVPTGNYGYTF. CDR3 bases: TGCAGCGTTCCAACAGGGAACTATGGCTACACCTTC.

This clone was recorded once. CDR3 nucleotides: TGTGCCAGCGGACTAGCCTACGAGCAGTACTTC. The encoded protein is CASGLAYEQYF. The chain is built from TRBV28 and TRBJ2-7; 7 positions match TRBD2. This CDR3 is built from 11 residues. Germline CDR1 reads MDHEN; CDR2 reads SYDVKM. V was clipped by 8 bases and J by 2 bases; unmatched bases: 0.

The CDR3 sequence: CASRTGTGSENTEAFF. The CDR3 nucleotides are TGTGCCAGCAGGACCGGGACAGGGAGTGAGAACACTGAAGCTTTCTTT. The chain is built from TRBV28 and TRBJ1-1, with 9 bases that match TRBD1. Trimming at V came to 6 bases and at J to 1 base, leaving 9 bases not matched to a gene. This CDR3 contains 16 residues. From germline, CDR1 is MDHEN and CDR2 SYDVKM.

The chain's CDR3 is CASSPVVAGYGYTF. The CDR3 coding sequence is TGTGCCAGCAGCCCGGTTGTTGCTGGCTATGGCTACACCTTC. The rearrangement joins TRBV7-9 to TRBJ1-2; D unresolved. The CDR3 is 14 amino acids. The germline V gene encodes CDR1 SEHNR and CDR2 FQNEAQ (reference sequence). V was pared by 5 bases and J by 4 bases, with 14 bases between. The variable domain in full, with the rest retrieved from reference TRBV7-9 and TRBJ1-2, is DTGVSQNPRHKITKRGQNVTFRCDPISEHNRLYWYRQTLGQGPEFLTYFQNEAQLEKSRLLSDRFSAERPKGSFSTLEIQRTEQGDSAMYLCASSPVVAGYGYTFGSGTRLTVV.

The chain uses TRBV7-9 and TRBJ2-7; 7 bases match TRBD1. J was trimmed by 2 bases and V by 5 bases; bases with no gene match: 9. Per germline, CDR1 SEHNR and CDR2 FQNEAQ (reference sequence). CDR3 length equals 15 residues. The CDR3 is CASSRTGLVTYEQYF. The CDR3 DNA is TGTGCCAGCAGCCGGACAGGACTTGTCACCTACGAGCAGTACTTC. Full variable domain (remainder filled in from reference TRBV7-9 and TRBJ2-7): DTGVSQNPRHKITKRGQNVTFRCDPISEHNRLYWYRQTLGQGPEFLTYFQNEAQLEKSRLLSDRFSAERPKGSFSTLEIQRTEQGDSAMYLCASSRTGLVTYEQYFGPGTRLTVT.

The chain carries TRBV7-2 and TRBJ2-1; 7 bases map to TRBD1. Trimming took 4 bases from V and 0 from J; bases not matched to a gene: 9. CDR3 length: 17 residues. Germline V gives CDR1 SGHTA, CDR2 FQGNSA. The CDR3 DNA is TGTGCCAGCAGCTCCGGCTACAGGGGAACCTCCTACAATGAGCAGTTCTTC. Protein: CASSSGYRGTSYNEQFF.

The chain recombines TRBV7-3 with TRBJ2-3; D remains ambiguous. In germline, CDR1 is SGHTA, CDR2 FQGTGA. This CDR3 is 14 amino acids long. Trimming removed 5 bases from V and 2 bases from J, with 11 bases in between. The CDR3 DNA sequence: TGTGCCAGCAGCCCATTGGTCATCACAGATACGCAGTATTTT. This codes for CASSPLVITDTQYF. Supplemented by reference TRBV7-3 and TRBJ2-3, the full variable domain reads GAGVSQTPSNKVTEKGKYVELRCDPISGHTALYWYRQSLGQGPEFLIYFQGTGAADDSGLPNDRFFAVRPEGSVSTLKIQRTERGDSAVYLCASSPLVITDTQYFGPGTRLTVL.

The chain combines TRBV10-3 with TRBJ2-1; D possibly matches TRBD1 or TRBD2 (6 bases each). The V end was cut by 3 bases, the J end by 14 bases, with 14 bases between. CDR3 length: 12 residues. Germline V gene sequence: CDR1 ENHRY, CDR2 SYGVKD. The CDR3 reads CAISESRGVEFF. The CDR3 DNA reads TGTGCCATCAGTGAATCGAGGGGGGTCGAGTTCTTC.

The chain is built from TRBV30 and TRBJ2-6; D call uncertain. Germline V gene sequence: CDR1 GTSNPN, CDR2 SVGIG (reference sequence). The CDR3 extends over 15 amino acids. V lost 0 bases to trimming and J lost 4 bases, with 10 bases between them. The DNA of the CDR3 is TGTGCCTGGAGTGTACAAGGGTTCGGGGCCAACGTCCTGACTTTC. This codes for CAWSVQGFGANVLTF.

The J gene is TRBJ2-6, the V gene TRBV2; D could derive from TRBD1 or TRBD2 (6 bases each). The CDR3 contains 17 residues. The germline CDR1 and CDR2 sequences are SNHLY and FYNNEI. Trimming cost V 5 bases and J 2 bases, with 16 bases left between them. The DNA for the CDR3 is TGTGCCAGCAGTCGCGGGACACTTTTCCCTGGGGCCAACGTCCTGACTTTC. This translates into CASSRGTLFPGANVLTF.

This clone was counted a single time. The gene calls are TRBV4-1 and TRBJ1-2, with 7 nucleotides matching TRBD1. Germline lookup yields CDR1 MGHRA and CDR2 YSYEKL. This CDR3 is 16 amino acids long. J was trimmed by 1 base and V by 6 bases; bases with no gene match: 11. CDR3 in DNA: TGCGCCAGCAGGCAACCGGGACAGACAAATAACTATGGCTACACCTTC. Residues: CASRQPGQTNNYGYTF.

The rearrangement links TRBV27 to TRBJ2-5; D gene uncertain. The germline CDR1 and CDR2 sequences are MNHEY and SMNVEV (reference sequence). Trimming shortened V by 6 bases and J by 5 bases, and 10 bases separated the two germline ends. The CDR3 is 12 amino acids. CDR3 sequence reads: CASSHRSETQYF. The CDR3 DNA reads TGTGCCAGCAGCCATCGGTCCGAGACCCAGTACTTC.